The rows below give T cell receptor beta chains drawn from one sample of a study of OX40 agonist ivuxolimab in advanced cancers. Assay: immunoSEQ multiplex PCR; the TCRdb copy retains only in-frame clones and omits some. The sample holds approximately 67,000 clones, approximately 80% seen once. This material consisted of CD4+ or CD8+ T cells sorted from blood, taken in a trial of the OX40 agonist ivuxolimab. Receptors originate from an adult with an advanced solid tumor such as melanoma, head and neck, liver or kidney cancer. Both conserved end residues are part of each CDR3. D genes are given only for firm matches. Clone size is not always given. Where it is, it says once, few, many or a class for expanded clones.

clone size: -
J gene: TRBJ2-1
D gene: TRBD1
V gene: TRBV4-1
CDR3 DNA: TGCGCCAGCAGCCAAGATGGGACAGGGGCCTACAATGAGCAGTTCTTC
CDR3 protein: CASSQDGTGAYNEQFF

clone size: -
J gene: TRBJ2-2
D gene: -
V gene: TRBV5-1
CDR3 DNA: TGCGCCAGCAGCACCACTAGCACCGGGGAGCTGTTTTTT
CDR3 protein: CASSTTSTGELFF

clone size: -
J gene: TRBJ1-2
D gene: TRBD1
V gene: TRBV11-2
CDR3 DNA: TGTGCCAGCAGCTTGGGACAGGGGGGAAACTATGGCTACACCTTC
CDR3 protein: CASSLGQGGNYGYTF

clone size: -
J gene: TRBJ1-2
D gene: TRBD1
V gene: TRBV7-9
CDR3 DNA: TGTGCCAGCACCAGATCAGGGGGGCGCGGCTATGGCTACACCTTC
CDR3 protein: CASTRSGGRGYGYTF

clone size: -
J gene: TRBJ2-3
D gene: TRBD2
V gene: TRBV7-2
CDR3 DNA: TGTGCCAGCAGCGGGGGACTAGCGGGGTCCACAGATACGCAGTATTTT
CDR3 protein: CASSGGLAGSTDTQYF

clone size: -
J gene: TRBJ1-2
D gene: -
V gene: TRBV5-1
CDR3 DNA: TGCGCCAGCAGCGCCACAGTCGGCGTTAACTATGGCTACACCTTC
CDR3 protein: CASSATVGVNYGYTF

clone size: -
J gene: TRBJ2-1
D gene: TRBD2
V gene: TRBV27
CDR3 DNA: TGTGCCAGCAGTTTATTTAGCGGGGGGCCTTACAATGAGCAGTTCTTC
CDR3 protein: CASSLFSGGPYNEQFF

clone size: -
J gene: TRBJ2-5
D gene: -
V gene: TRBV5-1
CDR3 DNA: TGCGCCAGCAGCTTGGGACAAGAGACCCAGTACTTC
CDR3 protein: CASSLGQETQYF

clone size: -
J gene: TRBJ1-1
D gene: -
V gene: TRBV10-1
CDR3 DNA: TGCGCCAGCAGTGCAAGTTACGACACTGAAGCTTTCTTT
CDR3 protein: CASSASYDTEAFF

clone size: -
J gene: TRBJ1-3
D gene: TRBD1
V gene: TRBV7-2
CDR3 DNA: TGTGCCAGCAGCCCTCTTGGGGGACAGGCCTCTGGAAACACCATATATTTT
CDR3 protein: CASSPLGGQASGNTIYF

clone size: -
J gene: TRBJ2-1
D gene: -
V gene: TRBV7-8
CDR3 DNA: TGTGCCAGCGAGGCCGTCGGAGGGCAGTTCTTC
CDR3 protein: CASEAVGGQFF

clone size: -
J gene: TRBJ1-2
D gene: TRBD1
V gene: TRBV28
CDR3 DNA: TGTGCCAGCAGTTCGAGGGACAGCTATGGCTACACCTTC
CDR3 protein: CASSSRDSYGYTF

clone size: few
J gene: TRBJ1-3
D gene: -
V gene: TRBV6-5
CDR3 DNA: TGTGCCAGCAGCAAGGGACGGTCCTCTGGAAACACCATATATTTT
CDR3 protein: CASSKGRSSGNTIYF

clone size: -
J gene: TRBJ1-1
D gene: -
V gene: TRBV6-1
CDR3 DNA: TGTGCCAGCAGTGAAGCGGGCAGGGCGAACACTGAAGCTTTCTTT
CDR3 protein: CASSEAGRANTEAFF

clone size: -
J gene: TRBJ2-7
D gene: TRBD2
V gene: TRBV28
CDR3 DNA: TGTGCCAGCAGTTTAGCGGGAGATATCGACGAGCAGTACTTC
CDR3 protein: CASSLAGDIDEQYF

clone size: few
J gene: TRBJ2-7
D gene: -
V gene: TRBV5-1
CDR3 DNA: TGCGCCAGCAGCTTGGGGGGCACAGGATACTACGAGCAGTACTTC
CDR3 protein: CASSLGGTGYYEQYF

clone size: once
J gene: TRBJ2-6
D gene: -
V gene: TRBV10-3
CDR3 DNA: TGTGCCATCTGGGTTCAGGGTTCAGTCTCCGGGGCCAACGTCCTGACTTTC
CDR3 protein: CAIWVQGSVSGANVLTF

clone size: -
J gene: TRBJ1-2
D gene: -
V gene: TRBV25-1
CDR3 DNA: TGTGCCAGCAGTGAAACGGCAAACTATGGCTACACCTTC
CDR3 protein: CASSETANYGYTF

clone size: -
J gene: TRBJ2-3
D gene: -
V gene: TRBV7-9
CDR3 DNA: TGTGCCAGCAGCTTAGTCGGACAGCCCACAGATACGCAGTATTTT
CDR3 protein: CASSLVGQPTDTQYF

clone size: -
J gene: TRBJ2-3
D gene: -
V gene: TRBV19
CDR3 DNA: TGTGCCAGTAGTATAGCCACAGATACGCAGTATTTT
CDR3 protein: CASSIATDTQYF

clone size: -
J gene: TRBJ2-3
D gene: -
V gene: TRBV11-2
CDR3 DNA: TGTGCCAGCAGCTTAGGGTCAGATCGAAGGGTGACAGATACGCAGTATTTT
CDR3 protein: CASSLGSDRRVTDTQYF

clone size: -
J gene: TRBJ2-1
D gene: -
V gene: TRBV29-1
CDR3 DNA: TGCAGCGTTGAAGCAGTCGGCTCAAACAATGAGCAGTTCTTC
CDR3 protein: CSVEAVGSNNEQFF

clone size: -
J gene: TRBJ1-1
D gene: -
V gene: TRBV10-1
CDR3 DNA: TGCGCCAGCAGTGAGGATGGGGGGACTGAAGCTTTCTTT
CDR3 protein: CASSEDGGTEAFF

clone size: -
J gene: TRBJ1-2
D gene: -
V gene: TRBV7-9
CDR3 DNA: TGTGCCAGCAGCCCCGACACAGGATATGGCTACACCTTC
CDR3 protein: CASSPDTGYGYTF

clone size: -
J gene: TRBJ2-3
D gene: -
V gene: TRBV5-1
CDR3 DNA: TGCGCCAGTACCGGGACAAAGGGGACAGATACGCAGTATTTT
CDR3 protein: CASTGTKGTDTQYF

clone size: -
J gene: TRBJ2-7
D gene: -
V gene: TRBV11-2
CDR3 DNA: TGTGCCAGCAGCTTAAGGGGAAAATTATACGAGCAGTACTTC
CDR3 protein: CASSLRGKLYEQYF

clone size: -
J gene: TRBJ1-1
D gene: -
V gene: TRBV2
CDR3 DNA: TGTGCCACCTCCAGGGAAGGGGGCACTGAAGCTTTCTTT
CDR3 protein: CATSREGGTEAFF

clone size: -
J gene: TRBJ2-1
D gene: TRBD2
V gene: TRBV2
CDR3 DNA: TGTGCCAGCAGCTCGACTAGCGGGGGGGCCGGGGAGCAGTTCTTC
CDR3 protein: CASSSTSGGAGEQFF

clone size: -
J gene: TRBJ2-2
D gene: TRBD1
V gene: TRBV7-9
CDR3 DNA: TGTGCCAGCAGTCTCCGACAGGGGGCAGATACCGGGGAGCTGTTTTTT
CDR3 protein: CASSLRQGADTGELFF

clone size: -
J gene: TRBJ2-2
D gene: -
V gene: TRBV19
CDR3 DNA: TGTGCCAGTACGGACGGTAGGGAGCTGTTTTTT
CDR3 protein: CASTDGRELFF

clone size: -
J gene: TRBJ2-3
D gene: -
V gene: TRBV7-9
CDR3 DNA: TGTGCCAGCAGCTTATGGGCGAGTGCCACAGATACGCAGTATTTT
CDR3 protein: CASSLWASATDTQYF

clone size: -
J gene: TRBJ2-3
D gene: TRBD1
V gene: TRBV7-9
CDR3 DNA: TGTGCCAGCAGCAGTCGGACAGGCGATACGCAGTATTTT
CDR3 protein: CASSSRTGDTQYF

clone size: -
J gene: TRBJ1-4
D gene: -
V gene: TRBV27
CDR3 DNA: TGTGCCAGCAGCAGCAAATGGGGGCGGAGAGAAAAACTGTTTTTT
CDR3 protein: CASSSKWGRREKLFF

clone size: once
J gene: TRBJ2-1
D gene: TRBD1
V gene: TRBV30
CDR3 DNA: TGTGCCTGGAGTCGGGACAGGGTAAACAATGAGCAGTTCTTC
CDR3 protein: CAWSRDRVNNEQFF